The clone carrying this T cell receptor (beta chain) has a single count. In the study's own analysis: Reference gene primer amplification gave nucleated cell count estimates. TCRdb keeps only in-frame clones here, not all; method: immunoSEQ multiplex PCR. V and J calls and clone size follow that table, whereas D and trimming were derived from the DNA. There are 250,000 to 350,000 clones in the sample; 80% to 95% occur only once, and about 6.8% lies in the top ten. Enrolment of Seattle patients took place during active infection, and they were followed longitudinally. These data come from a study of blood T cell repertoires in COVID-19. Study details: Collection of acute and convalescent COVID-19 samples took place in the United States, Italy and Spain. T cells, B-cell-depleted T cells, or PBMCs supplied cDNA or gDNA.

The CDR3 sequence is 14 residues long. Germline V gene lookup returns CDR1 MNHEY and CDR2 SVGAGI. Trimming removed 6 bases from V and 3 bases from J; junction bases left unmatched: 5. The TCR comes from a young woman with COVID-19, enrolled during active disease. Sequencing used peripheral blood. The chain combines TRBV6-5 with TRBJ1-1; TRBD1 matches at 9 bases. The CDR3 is CASRVQGAYTEAFF. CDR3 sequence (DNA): TGTGCCAGCAGGGTACAGGGGGCGTACACTGAAGCTTTCTTT.